The 6 T cell receptor beta chains below were found in one sample sequenced in a study of blood T cell repertoires in COVID-19. Repertoires were generated with immunoSEQ multiplex PCR, while TCRdb's copy carries only in-frame clones and drops some. The sample lists fewer than 450,000 clones, roughly 87% occurring once. The sequencing sample was made of PBMCs or T cells enriched from blood (not recorded which). The receptor source for this set is a woman aged 30 to 39 who had recovered from COVID-19.

CDR3 protein: CAITGTGNTIYF. Here the CDR3 DNA reads TGTGCCATCACAGGGACTGGAAACACCATATATTTT. The rearrangement uses TRBV10-3 and TRBJ1-3; D is possibly TRBD1 (5 bases). Trimming shortened V by 7 bases and J by 2 bases, and 6 bases separated the two germline ends. The CDR3 has 12 residues. The V gene's germline CDR1 is ENHRY and CDR2 SYGVKD.

The chain links TRBV12-3 or TRBV12-4 to TRBJ2-3; 7 bases are a match to TRBD1. Losses at the gene ends were 6 bases for V and 6 bases for J; bases not matched to a gene: 3. The CDR3 sequence is 12 residues long. The CDR3 DNA reads TGTGCCAGCAGCCCAGGGGGTGATACGCAGTATTTT. It is translated as CASSPGGDTQYF.

The V and J genes are TRBV27 and TRBJ2-5, with 7 nucleotides matching TRBD2. The CDR3 consists of 13 residues. Per the germline V gene, CDR1 is MNHEY and CDR2 is SMNVEV (reference sequence). After removal of 2 bases from V and 3 bases from J, the junction contained 0 bases not matched to a gene. The DNA of the CDR3 is TGTGCCAGCAGTTTACTAGCGGAAGAGACCCAGTACTTC. Protein: CASSLLAEETQYF.

The genes are TRBV6-5 and TRBJ2-1; D is unresolved. The V and J ends lost 4 bases and 4 bases respectively, with 5 bases between them. Per the germline V gene, CDR1 is MNHEY and CDR2 is SVGAGI. CDR3 size: 12 residues. The CDR3 reads CASSSEYNEQFF. DNA of the CDR3: TGTGCCAGCAGTTCGGAGTACAATGAGCAGTTCTTC.

This chain joins TRBV18 and TRBJ1-5; D possibly corresponds to TRBD1 (6 bases). Looked up from germline, CDR1 is KGHSH and CDR2 is LQKENI. V was cut by 0 bases and J by 5 bases, with 11 bases left in between. CDR3 length equals 15 residues. For the CDR3, the DNA is TGTGCCAGCTCACCACCGAGCAGGGGCGATCAGCCCCAGCATTTT. Its translation: CASSPPSRGDQPQHF.

The rearrangement links TRBV6-5 to TRBJ2-7; D possibly corresponds to TRBD2 (7 bases). The germline V gene encodes CDR1 MNHEY and CDR2 SVGAGI. Trimming cost V 6 bases and J 6 bases, with 18 bases left between them. The CDR3 loop spans 14 amino acids. The DNA of the CDR3 is TGTGCCAGCAGCATCGGGTCGGGGGGCTCCGAGCAGTACTTC. It codes for CASSIGSGGSEQYF.